This T cell receptor beta chain was found in a study of cytotoxic CD8 clonotypes in ibrutinib-treated CLL. Study-wide context: The patients, about a dozen relapsed/refractory and fewer than 16 treatment-naive, included around 17 who were IGHV unmutated. Partial response occurred in some 25 patients and complete response in 2; at median about 70 months, approximately 14 remained remitted and approximately twelve progressed.

Produced via immunoSEQ multiplex PCR; TCRdb's table is partial and in-frame only. The sample carries 150,000 to 250,000 clones, 72% recorded once. The CDR3 consists of 14 residues. After removal of 1 base from V and 10 bases from J, the junction contained 3 bases not matched to a gene. Germline CDR1 and CDR2: SGHTA and FQGNSA. The study, taken as a whole, reports: Clonality increased at ibrutinib response, then returned toward baseline at progression. Starting clonality was above that of age-matched healthy donors and tracked circulating CD8+ T-cell counts.

In regard to this clone: Its cognate antigen is unknown.

The chain employs TRBV7-2 and TRBJ1-6; the match to TRBD1 covers 8 bases. Sequencing was performed on PBMCs, taken after 24 months of ibrutinib treatment. The sequence was obtained from a human donor with chronic lymphocytic leukemia. The CDR3 sequence is CASSLDRGASPLHF. The CDR3 DNA follows: TGTGCCAGCAGCTTAGACAGGGGGGCGTCACCCCTCCACTTT. Using reference TRBV7-2 and TRBJ1-6 for the parts outside the CDR3, the full variable domain is GAGVSQSPSNKVTEKGKDVELRCDPISGHTALYWYRQSLGQGLEFLIYFQGNSAPDKSGLPSDRFSAERTGGSVSTLTIQRTQQEDSAVYLCASSLDRGASPLHFGNGTRLTVT.